What follows are 21 T cell receptor beta chains derived from one specimen sequenced in a study of identical twins listed by TCRdb under 2016. Libraries were constructed by 5' RACE. The run used an Illumina HiSeq 2000. The public reads were reanalyzed by TCRdb: fastp trimming at Q25, MiXCR alignment, in-frame beta chains only. Entries are consolidated by CDR3 protein sequence, retaining the most common genes and DNA. For this sample the table gives around 1.7 million distinct CDR3 sequences, of which less than 40% were detected only once. Jointly, the top ten make up about 0.27% of the sample. The sample consisted of cord blood. The receptors stem from a newborn girl in good health.

The sample holds a few counts of this clonotype. This rearrangement joins TRBV6-1 to TRBJ2-7; D may be TRBD1 or TRBD2 (6 bases each). The CDR3 length is 14 residues. The V end was cut by 3 bases, the J end by 6 bases, with 15 bases between. The germline CDR1 and CDR2 sequences are MNHNS and SASEGT. This chain's CDR3 is CASSESGASSEQYF. The DNA for the CDR3 is TGTGCCAGCAGTGAGTCGGGGGCGAGTAGCGAGCAGTACTTC.

This clonotype turned up a few times. The V gene is TRBV6-6, the J gene TRBJ1-4; D is undetermined. Germline V lookup: CDR1 MNHNY, CDR2 SVGAGI (reference sequence). Trimming shortened V by 0 bases and J by 7 bases, and 12 bases separated the two germline ends. The CDR3 has 15 residues. The DNA for the CDR3 is TGTGCCAGCAGTTACTCGAACAGACGGAGTGAAAAACTGTTTTTT. As protein: CASSYSNRRSEKLFF.

The chain employs TRBV10-3 and TRBJ1-2; D uncertain. This CDR3 contains 15 residues. Deletions cut 1 base from V and 4 bases from J, with 13 bases between. The germline V gene encodes CDR1 ENHRY and CDR2 SYGVKD. Here the CDR3 reads CAISEYPPGPYGYTF. The CDR3 nucleotides read TGTGCCATCAGTGAGTACCCGCCGGGTCCCTATGGCTACACCTTC.

The V call is TRBV20-1, the J call TRBJ2-5; possibly TRBD2 for D (6 bases). From germline, CDR1 is DFQATT and CDR2 SNEGSKA (reference sequence). The V end lost 8 bases, the J end lost 1 base, and 14 bases lay between the germline ends. The CDR3 sequence is 13 residues long. CDR3 sequence: CSSRLGGQETQYF. The CDR3 DNA reads TGCAGTTCTCGACTAGGAGGCCAAGAGACCCAGTACTTC.

V gene TRBV10-3 combines with J gene TRBJ2-3, with TRBD2 matching over 13 bases. The CDR3 has 18 amino acids. Germline CDR1 and CDR2: ENHRY and SYGVKD. J lost 8 bases, V lost 7 bases, and 18 bases had no gene match. CDR3 loop: CAITGDRPGLAGSGTQYF. CDR3 coding DNA: TGTGCCATCACAGGGGACAGACCGGGACTAGCGGGGTCAGGTACGCAGTATTTT.

The sample holds a few counts of this clonotype. The chain employs TRBV6-1 and TRBJ2-1; D might be TRBD2 (5 bases). CDR1 is MNHNS and CDR2 is SASEGT in the germline V gene. The CDR3 runs to 16 residues. V lost 1 base, J lost 3 bases, and 13 bases lay in between. The chain's CDR3 is CASSEVRRARYNEQFF. As DNA, the CDR3 is TGTGCCAGCAGTGAAGTTCGGCGGGCTCGCTACAATGAGCAGTTCTTC.

This clonotype occurred many times. The chain uses TRBV5-1 and TRBJ2-5; D is ambiguous. The germline gives CDR1 SGHRS, CDR2 YFSETQ. V gave up 0 bases and J gave up 2 bases, with 8 bases separating them. The CDR3 is 14 amino acids. The CDR3 loop is CASSLAKLQETQYF. CDR3 DNA: TGCGCCAGCAGCTTGGCCAAACTTCAAGAGACCCAGTACTTC.

The genes are TRBV20-1 and TRBJ1-2, with D maybe TRBD1 (5 bases). V gave up 3 bases and J gave up 6 bases, with 8 bases separating them. The germline gives CDR1 DFQATT, CDR2 SNEGSKA (reference sequence). CDR3 length equals 11 residues. Here the CDR3 reads CSASEGNGYTF. For the CDR3, the DNA is TGCAGTGCTAGCGAGGGGAATGGCTACACCTTC.

This clonotype was detected only a few times. The chain uses TRBV20-1 and TRBJ2-3; 11 bases align to TRBD2. Per the germline V gene, CDR1 is DFQATT and CDR2 is SNEGSKA (reference sequence). The CDR3 covers 16 residues. V was clipped by 4 bases and J by 5 bases; unmatched bases: 11. The chain's CDR3 is CSATPGLAVKRDTQYF. CDR3 nucleotides: TGCAGTGCTACACCGGGACTAGCGGTTAAGAGAGATACGCAGTATTTT.

V and J are TRBV9 and TRBJ2-5; no clear D gene. The V and J ends lost 3 bases and 0 bases respectively, with 6 bases between them. This CDR3 has 13 residues. Germline assignment: CDR1 SGDLS and CDR2 YYNGEE. The CDR3 is CASSGAYQETQYF. The CDR3 nucleotides are TGTGCCAGCAGCGGAGCCTACCAAGAGACCCAGTACTTC.

The chain is built from TRBV24-1 and TRBJ2-1, with 9 nucleotides matching TRBD1. With V trimmed by 2 bases and J by 3 bases, 4 bases remained unmatched. There are 16 residues in the CDR3. The V gene's germline CDR1 is KGHDR and CDR2 SFDVKD. The CDR3 sequence: CATSDSGTGFYNEQFF. DNA for the CDR3: TGTGCCACCAGTGATTCCGGGACAGGGTTCTACAATGAGCAGTTCTTC.

The rearrangement joins TRBV4-1 to TRBJ2-7; D remains ambiguous. The ends were cut back, 3 bases at V and 2 bases at J, with 8 bases in the middle. Per the germline V gene, CDR1 is MGHRA and CDR2 is YSYEKL. The CDR3 runs to 13 residues. The CDR3 sequence is CASSHPRTYEQYF. The CDR3 DNA follows: TGCGCCAGCAGCCATCCCAGGACCTACGAGCAGTACTTC.

The gene calls are TRBV5-1 and TRBJ1-5, with TRBD1 identical over 9 bases. V was pared by 4 bases and J by 7 bases, with 3 bases of the junction left unmatched. This CDR3 spans 13 amino acids. Germline V gene lookup returns CDR1 SGHRS and CDR2 YFSETQ. Here the CDR3 DNA reads TGCGCCAGCAGCAAGGGACAGGGCCAGCCCCAGCATTTT. It codes for CASSKGQGQPQHF.

This clonotype was seen a few times. The chain is built from TRBV28 and TRBJ1-4, with 9 bases matching TRBD1. The CDR3 spans 15 residues. The J segment lost 5 bases and the V segment lost 2 bases, leaving 3 bases of the junction unmatched. Germline CDR1 MDHEN, CDR2 SYDVKM. CDR3 in amino acids: CASSLIGTGNEKLFF. Here the CDR3 DNA reads TGTGCCAGCAGTTTAATCGGGACAGGGAATGAAAAACTGTTTTTT.

This clonotype turned up a few times. This chain connects TRBV5-6 to TRBJ2-7; 7 positions agree with TRBD1. The CDR3 contains 14 residues. Trimming took 3 bases from V and 2 from J; bases not matched to a gene: 5. The V gene's germline CDR1 is SGHDT and CDR2 YYEEEE. Here the CDR3 DNA reads TGTGCCAGCAGCTCTCTTGACAGGGCCTACGAGCAGTACTTC. It codes for CASSSLDRAYEQYF.

The V call is TRBV29-1, the J call TRBJ2-3, with D maybe TRBD1 (6 bases). There are 15 residues in the CDR3. Per germline, CDR1 SQVTM and CDR2 ANQGSEA. Trimming took off 4 bases at V and 6 bases at J, with 20 bases between the two ends. CDR3 coding DNA: TGCAGCGTTGCTCAGGGGCAGGTCCAGGGGGATACGCAGTATTTT. It specifies CSVAQGQVQGDTQYF.

The chain recombines TRBV6-5 with TRBJ2-2; TRBD1 is a possible D gene (6 bases). This CDR3 has 13 amino acids. Between the trimmed V and J ends, which lost 6 bases and 7 bases, there was a span of 12 bases. Per germline, CDR1 MNHEY and CDR2 SVGAGI. CDR3: CASSGQSIGELFF. The CDR3 region has the DNA TGTGCCAGCAGCGGACAGTCGATCGGGGAGCTGTTTTTT.

The V call is TRBV16, the J call TRBJ2-1, with D tentatively TRBD2 (5 bases). CDR3 length: 15 residues. With 5 bases removed from V and 7 bases from J, the gap between germline ends came to 18 bases. Per germline, CDR1 KGHSY and CDR2 FQNENV. CDR3 in amino acids: CASSGASPTGNEQFF. In DNA form, the CDR3 reads TGTGCCAGCAGCGGTGCTAGCCCTACTGGGAATGAGCAGTTCTTC.

The chain is built from TRBV6-1 and TRBJ1-5, with a possible D match to TRBD1 (6 bases). The CDR3 is 13 residues long. Germline lookup yields CDR1 MNHNS and CDR2 SASEGT. V was clipped by 0 bases and J by 11 bases, with 11 bases between them. The CDR3: CASSEAKRDTQHF. The CDR3 DNA reads TGTGCCAGCAGTGAAGCGAAGAGGGACACCCAGCATTTT.

This clonotype was seen a handful of times. The CDR3 DNA sequence: TGTGCCACCAATAACGGGAGGTCCCACAATGAGCAGTTCTTC. Translated, it gives CATNNGRSHNEQFF. The V and J genes are TRBV24-1 and TRBJ2-1, with 7 bases lining up with TRBD2. The CDR3 length is 14 residues. From germline, CDR1 is KGHDR and CDR2 SFDVKD. The V gene end was trimmed by 8 bases and the J gene end by 5 bases; junction bases not matched to a gene: 8.

This chain connects TRBV25-1 to TRBJ2-1; perhaps TRBD1 as D (5 bases). The length of the CDR3 is 13 residues. CDR1 is MGHDK, CDR2 SYGVNS, per germline. V lost 2 bases and J 6 bases, leaving 8 bases between the germline ends. CDR3 sequence: CASSEVGVNEQFF. DNA of the CDR3: TGTGCCAGCAGTGAAGTAGGGGTCAATGAGCAGTTCTTC.